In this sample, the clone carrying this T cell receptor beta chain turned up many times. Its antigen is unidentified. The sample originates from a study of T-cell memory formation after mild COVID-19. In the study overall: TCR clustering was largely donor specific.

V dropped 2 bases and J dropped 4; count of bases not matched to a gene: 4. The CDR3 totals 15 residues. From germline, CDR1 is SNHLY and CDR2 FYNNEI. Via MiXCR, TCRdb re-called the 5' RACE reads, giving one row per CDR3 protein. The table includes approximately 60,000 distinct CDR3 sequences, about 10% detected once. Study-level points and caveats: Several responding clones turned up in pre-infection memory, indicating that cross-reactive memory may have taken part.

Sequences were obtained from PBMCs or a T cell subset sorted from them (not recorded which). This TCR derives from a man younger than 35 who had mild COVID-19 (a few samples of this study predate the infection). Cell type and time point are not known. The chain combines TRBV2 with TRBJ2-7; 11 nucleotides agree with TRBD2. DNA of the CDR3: TGTGCCAGCAGTGAAACCGGGACTAGCGGTTACGAGCAGTACTTC. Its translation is CASSETGTSGYEQYF.